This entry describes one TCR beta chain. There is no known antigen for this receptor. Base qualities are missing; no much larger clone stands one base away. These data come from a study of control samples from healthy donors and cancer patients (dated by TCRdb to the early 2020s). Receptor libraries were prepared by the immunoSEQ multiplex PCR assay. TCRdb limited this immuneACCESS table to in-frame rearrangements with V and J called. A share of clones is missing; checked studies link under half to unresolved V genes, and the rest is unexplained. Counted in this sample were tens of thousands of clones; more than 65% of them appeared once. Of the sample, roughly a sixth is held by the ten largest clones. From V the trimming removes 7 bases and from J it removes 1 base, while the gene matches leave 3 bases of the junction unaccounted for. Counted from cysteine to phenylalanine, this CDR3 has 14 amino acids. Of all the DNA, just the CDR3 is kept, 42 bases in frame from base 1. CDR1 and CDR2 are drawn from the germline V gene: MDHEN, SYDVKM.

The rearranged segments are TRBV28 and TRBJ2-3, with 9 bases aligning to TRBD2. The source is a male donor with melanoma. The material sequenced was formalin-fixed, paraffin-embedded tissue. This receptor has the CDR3 CASTRTSGTDTQYF. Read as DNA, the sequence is TGTGCCAGCACCAGGACTAGCGGCACAGATACGCAGTATTTT.